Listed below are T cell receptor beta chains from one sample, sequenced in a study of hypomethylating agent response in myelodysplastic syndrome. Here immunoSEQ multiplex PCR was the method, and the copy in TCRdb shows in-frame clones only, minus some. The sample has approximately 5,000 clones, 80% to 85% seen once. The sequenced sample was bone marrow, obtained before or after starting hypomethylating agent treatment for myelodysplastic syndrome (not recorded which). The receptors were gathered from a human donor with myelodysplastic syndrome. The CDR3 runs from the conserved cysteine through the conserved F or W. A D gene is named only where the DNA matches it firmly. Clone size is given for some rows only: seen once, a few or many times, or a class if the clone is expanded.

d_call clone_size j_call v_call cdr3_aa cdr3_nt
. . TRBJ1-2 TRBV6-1 CASNLRGESNYGYTF TGTGCCAGCAATTTAAGAGGAGAATCTAACTATGGCTACACCTTC
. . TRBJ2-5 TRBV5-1 CASRHREEGETQYF TGCGCCAGCAGACACAGGGAAGAGGGGGAGACCCAGTACTTC
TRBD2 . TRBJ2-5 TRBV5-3 CASRARGGTETQYF TGTGCCAGCAGAGCCCGGGGGGGAACAGAGACCCAGTACTTC
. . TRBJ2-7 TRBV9 CASSLSWGAREQYF TGTGCCAGCAGCTTAAGTTGGGGGGCGCGTGAGCAGTACTTC
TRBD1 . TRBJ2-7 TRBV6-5 CASSYRTGGYEQYF TGTGCCAGCAGTTACCGGACAGGGGGATACGAGCAGTACTTC
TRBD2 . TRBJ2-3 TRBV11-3 CASSLRTSGATDTQYF TGTGCCAGCAGTCTCAGGACTAGCGGGGCGACAGATACGCAGTATTTT
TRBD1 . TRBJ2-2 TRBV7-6 CASTLYNRGRSGELFF TGTGCCAGCACCCTCTATAACAGGGGGCGCAGCGGGGAGCTGTTTTTT
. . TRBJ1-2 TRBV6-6 CASSYGGVPNYGYTF TGTGCCAGCAGTTACGGTGGGGTGCCAAATTATGGCTACACCTTC
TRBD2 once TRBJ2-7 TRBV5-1 CASSLLGGGGSYEQYF TGCGCCAGCAGCTTACTTGGGGGCGGGGGGTCCTACGAGCAGTACTTC
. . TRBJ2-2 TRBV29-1 CSVLGGTGELFF TGCAGCGTTTTGGGTGGCACCGGGGAGCTGTTTTTT